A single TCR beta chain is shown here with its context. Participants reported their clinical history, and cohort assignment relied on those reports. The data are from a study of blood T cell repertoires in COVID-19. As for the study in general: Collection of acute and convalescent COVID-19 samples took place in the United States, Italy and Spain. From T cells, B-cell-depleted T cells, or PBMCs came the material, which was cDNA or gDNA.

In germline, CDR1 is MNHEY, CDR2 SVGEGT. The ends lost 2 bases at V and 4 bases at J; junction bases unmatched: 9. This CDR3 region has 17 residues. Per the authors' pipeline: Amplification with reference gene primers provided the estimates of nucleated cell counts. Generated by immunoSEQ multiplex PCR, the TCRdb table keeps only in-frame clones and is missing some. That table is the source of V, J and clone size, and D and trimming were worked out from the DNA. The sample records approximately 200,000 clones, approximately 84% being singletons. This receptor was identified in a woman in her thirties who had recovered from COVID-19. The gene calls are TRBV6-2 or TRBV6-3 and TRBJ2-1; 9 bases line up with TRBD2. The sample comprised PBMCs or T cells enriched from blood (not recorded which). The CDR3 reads CASSYPLLAGRYNEQFF. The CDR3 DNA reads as TGTGCCAGCAGTTACCCCCTCCTAGCGGGGAGATACAATGAGCAGTTCTTC.